These T cell receptor beta chains were read from a single sample in a study of blood T cell repertoires in COVID-19. The repertoire was sequenced with immunoSEQ multiplex PCR; TCRdb's copy has only in-frame clones and lacks some. The sample lists under 55,000 clones; more than 70% were seen once. Specimen: peripheral blood. The receptors originated from a human donor in a cohort sampled during active COVID-19. CDR3s include the opening cysteine and the closing phenylalanine or tryptophan. The order of the fields is J gene, clone size, V gene, D gene, CDR3 DNA, CDR3 protein. A D gene is named only where the DNA matches it firmly. The size of a clone is reported for some rows only, either as once, few or many, or as a class for expanded clones.

TRBJ2-7	-	TRBV29-1	TRBD1	TGCAGCGTTGAGGGACAGGGTTACGAGCAGTACTTC	CSVEGQGYEQYF
TRBJ2-2	-	TRBV30	TRBD1	TGTGCCTGGAGCACACAGGGGGCCGGGGAGCTGTTTTTT	CAWSTQGAGELFF
TRBJ2-3	-	TRBV6-2/TRBV6-3	TRBD2	TGTGCCAGCAGTTACTTAGCGGGGGGGCTCACAGATACGCAGTATTTT	CASSYLAGGLTDTQYF
TRBJ1-2	-	TRBV6-1	TRBD1	TGTGCCAGCAGTGAACTAGGACAGGGGGCCTATGGCTACACCTTC	CASSELGQGAYGYTF
TRBJ2-2	-	TRBV7-7	-	TGTGCCAGCAGCTTAGAGGGGGTTGGGAACACCGGGGAGCTGTTTTTT	CASSLEGVGNTGELFF
TRBJ2-5	-	TRBV7-3	-	TGTGCCAGCAGCCCCGGACTCGGGAGCGAGACCCAGTACTTC	CASSPGLGSETQYF
TRBJ1-2	once	TRBV12-3/TRBV12-4	-	TGTGCCAGCAGTTTGAGGGTTCATGGCTACACCTTC	CASSLRVHGYTF
TRBJ2-7	many	TRBV7-9	-	TGTGCCAGCAACCTATCAGGGGGAGCGGGCGAGCAGTACTTC	CASNLSGGAGEQYF
TRBJ2-2	-	TRBV4-3	-	TGCGCCAGCAGCCAAGCTCGGGAAGGCACCGGGGAGCTGTTTTTT	CASSQAREGTGELFF
TRBJ2-3	-	TRBV23-1	-	TGCGCCAGCTGGACTCTCGGGCTCCGCCCCGTCACAGATACGCAGTATTTT	CASWTLGLRPVTDTQYF
TRBJ2-7	-	TRBV4-1	TRBD1	TGCGCCAGCAGCCTGGGACAGGGAGGTCGCGAGCAGTACTTC	CASSLGQGGREQYF
TRBJ1-2	-	TRBV7-2	-	TGTGCCAGCAGCTTAGATAGACAGGCGCGCTACACCTTC	CASSLDRQARYTF
TRBJ2-2	-	TRBV9	-	TGTGCCAGCAGCGTAGGGGGAGCGGGGGAGCTGTTTTTT	CASSVGGAGELFF
TRBJ1-3	-	TRBV7-2	TRBD1	TGTGCCAGCAGCTTCGACAGGGGAGGAAACACCATATATTTT	CASSFDRGGNTIYF
TRBJ2-7	-	TRBV9	-	TGTGCCAGCAGCGTAGCGAGTGAGTCCTACGAGCAGTACTTC	CASSVASESYEQYF
TRBJ2-7	-	TRBV11-3	TRBD1	TGTGCCAGCAGCAAAAACGGACAGGGGGAAGGGTACGAGCAGTACTTC	CASSKNGQGEGYEQYF
TRBJ1-2	-	TRBV29-1	-	TGCAGCGTTGGGGGAGACGGCTATGGCTACACCTTC	CSVGGDGYGYTF
TRBJ2-2	-	TRBV6-5	-	TGTGCCAGCAGCCCGGAGGTCGGGGAGCTGTTTTTT	CASSPEVGELFF
TRBJ1-1	-	TRBV6-2/TRBV6-3	-	TGTGCCAGCAGTTACGACACTTCGAACACTGAAGCTTTCTTT	CASSYDTSNTEAFF
TRBJ1-6	-	TRBV5-4	TRBD1	TGTGCCAGCAGCTCGACAGGGGTTAATTCACCCCTCCACTTT	CASSSTGVNSPLHF
TRBJ2-7	-	TRBV27	TRBD2	TGTGCCAGCAGCACCGGGACTAGCGGGGGGATGTCCTACGAGCAGTACTTC	CASSTGTSGGMSYEQYF
TRBJ1-5	once	TRBV4-2	-	TGTGCCAGCAGCCAAGGCATCAGGGGCGGCAATCAGCCCCAGCATTTT	CASSQGIRGGNQPQHF
TRBJ1-1	-	TRBV6-5	-	TGTGCCAGCAGCCGCCCAACGGGGAACACTGAAGCTTTCTTT	CASSRPTGNTEAFF
TRBJ1-2	-	TRBV5-6	TRBD1	TGTGCCAGCAGCTTGGGGTGGAGGGGGCATGGCTACACCTTC	CASSLGWRGHGYTF
TRBJ1-2	-	TRBV10-3	-	TGTGCCATCAGTGAGACGACAGACTATGGCTACACCTTC	CAISETTDYGYTF